This TCR beta chain was sequenced in a study of blood T cells in healthy people across ages. Using a J-beta primer mix together with a sample-barcoded 5' primer, a second PCR was run for about 7 to 12 cycles. MiXCR, applied by TCRdb to the 5' RACE reads, yields one record per CDR3 protein. The data show more than 500,000 distinct CDR3 sequences, about 27% seen once. These data are also associated with another study on T cells of mothers and their children.

What was sequenced was blood. This TCR was sampled from a boy younger than 10 in good health.

CDR3 region: CASSVPVYEQFF. The CDR3 coding sequence is TGTGCCAGCAGTGTGCCAGTATATGAGCAGTTCTTC. The genes are TRBV6-1 and TRBJ2-5; D ambiguous. The DNA end is a closer match to TRBJ2-1, so the J assignment may be wrong. Germline V gene data show CDR1 as MNHNS and CDR2 as SASEGT. The CDR3 contains 12 residues.